This entry lists 3 T cell receptor beta chains sequenced from one sample in a study of early T cells in non-severe SARS-CoV-2 infection. TCRdb reanalysed the 5' RACE reads using MiXCR and keeps one entry per CDR3 protein. The table records roughly 99,000 distinct CDR3 sequences, about an eighth of them present only once. The source material was whole blood, sampled at baseline. The receptors stem from an adult who was a healthcare worker with PCR-confirmed SARS-CoV-2 infection or an uninfected control (not recorded which).

This clonotype was found many times. The chain employs TRBV20-1 and TRBJ1-5, with D perhaps matching TRBD1 (5 bases). CDR3 size: 17 residues. V lost 6 bases, J lost 4 bases, and 25 bases lay in between. CDR1 DFQATT and CDR2 SNEGSKA come from the germline V gene (reference sequence). As DNA, the CDR3 is TGCAGTGCGCCCGGGGGTCCCTGGGGAGATTATAATCAGCCCCAGCATTTT. Translating it yields CSAPGGPWGDYNQPQHF.

Worth noting for this clonotype: Given a much more abundant clone one base away, this may be a read error. V gene TRBV7-2 combines with J gene TRBJ2-2; 10 bases match TRBD2. CDR1 and CDR2 from the germline V gene are SGHTA and FQGNSA. V trimming: 5 bases; J trimming: 4 bases; junction bases outside the gene matches: 7. This CDR3 is built from 16 residues. Written as DNA, the CDR3 is TGTGCCAGCAGCGCTCTAGCGGGAGCAACCACCGGGGAGCTGTTTTTT. Encoded protein: CASSALAGATTGELFF. The full variable domain, with the rest looked up from reference TRBV7-2 and TRBJ2-2, is GAGVSQSPSNKVTEKGKDVELRCDPISGHTALYWYRQSLGQGLEFLIYFQGNSAPDKSGLPSDRFSAERTGGSVSTLTIQRTQQEDSAVYLCASSALAGATTGELFFGEGSRLTVL.

CDR3 amino acids: CSARAWLAGRETQYF. CDR3 coding DNA: TGCAGTGCTAGAGCATGGCTAGCGGGGAGAGAGACCCAGTACTTC. The chain employs TRBV20-1 and TRBJ2-5; 9 bases line up with TRBD2. The CDR3 length is 15 residues. Looked up from germline, CDR1 is DFQATT and CDR2 is SNEGSKA (reference sequence). The ends lost 1 base at V and 4 bases at J; junction bases unmatched: 7.